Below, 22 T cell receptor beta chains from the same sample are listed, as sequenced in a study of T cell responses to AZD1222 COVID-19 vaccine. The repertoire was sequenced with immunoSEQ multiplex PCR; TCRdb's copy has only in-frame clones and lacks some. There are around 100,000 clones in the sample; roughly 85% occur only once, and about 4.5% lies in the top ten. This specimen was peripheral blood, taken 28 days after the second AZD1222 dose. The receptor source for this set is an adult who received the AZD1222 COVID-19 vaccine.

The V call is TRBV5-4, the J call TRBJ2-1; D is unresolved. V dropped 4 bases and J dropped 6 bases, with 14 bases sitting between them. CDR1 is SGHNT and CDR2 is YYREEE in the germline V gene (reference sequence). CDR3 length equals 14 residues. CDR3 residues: CASSPYQGANEQFF. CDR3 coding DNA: TGTGCCAGCAGCCCATATCAAGGTGCCAATGAGCAGTTCTTC. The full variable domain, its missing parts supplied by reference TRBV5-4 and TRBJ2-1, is ETGVTQSPTHLIKTRGQQVTLRCSSQSGHNTVSWYQQALGQGPQFIFQYYREEENGRGNFPPRFSGLQFPNYSSELNVNALELDDSALYLCASSPYQGANEQFFGPGTRLTVL.

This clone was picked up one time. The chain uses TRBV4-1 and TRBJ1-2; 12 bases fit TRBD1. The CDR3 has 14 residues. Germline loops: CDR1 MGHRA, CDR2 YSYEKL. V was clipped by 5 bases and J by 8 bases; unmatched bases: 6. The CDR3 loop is CASSYPGTGGGYTF. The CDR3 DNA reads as TGCGCCAGCAGCTACCCCGGGACAGGGGGCGGCTACACCTTC.

The CDR3 region is CASSHTGIGATNEKLFF. The CDR3 DNA reads as TGCGCCAGCAGCCACACAGGGATAGGGGCAACTAATGAAAAACTGTTTTTT. The chain couples TRBV4-1 to TRBJ1-4; tentatively, D is TRBD1 (6 bases). Trimming took 3 bases from V and 0 from J, leaving 14 bases between them. CDR1 is MGHRA, CDR2 YSYEKL, per germline. This CDR3 contains 17 residues.

CDR3 sequence (DNA): TGTGCCAGCAGCTTAGCGGGGGTCCTCTCCTACGAGCAGTACTTC. It translates to CASSLAGVLSYEQYF. The V and J genes are TRBV7-6 and TRBJ2-7; D might be TRBD1 or TRBD2, each matching 5 bases. The CDR3 sequence is 15 residues long. CDR1 is SGHVS and CDR2 is FNYEAQ in the germline V gene. V was pared by 0 bases and J by 0 bases, with 9 bases between.

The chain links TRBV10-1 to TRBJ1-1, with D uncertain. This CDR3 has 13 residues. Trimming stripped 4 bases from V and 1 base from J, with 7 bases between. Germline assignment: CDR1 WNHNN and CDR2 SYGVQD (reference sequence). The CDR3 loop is CASSATRNTEAFF. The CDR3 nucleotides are TGCGCCAGCAGTGCAACACGGAACACTGAAGCTTTCTTT.

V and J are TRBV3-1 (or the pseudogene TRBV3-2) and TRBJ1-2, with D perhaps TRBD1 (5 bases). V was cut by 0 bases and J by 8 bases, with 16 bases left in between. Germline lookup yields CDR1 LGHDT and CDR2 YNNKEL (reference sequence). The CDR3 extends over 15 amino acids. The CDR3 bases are TGTGCCAGCAGCCAAGAAGGCAGGGTATCGCAGGGCTACACCTTC. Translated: CASSQEGRVSQGYTF.

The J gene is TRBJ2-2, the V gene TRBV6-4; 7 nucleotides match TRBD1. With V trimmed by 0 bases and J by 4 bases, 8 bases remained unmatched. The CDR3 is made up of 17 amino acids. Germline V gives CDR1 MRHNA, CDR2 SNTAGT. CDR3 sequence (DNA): TGTGCCAGCAGTGACTCGTGGCAGGGGGTTCCCACCGGGGAGCTGTTTTTT. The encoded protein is CASSDSWQGVPTGELFF.

In nucleotides, the CDR3 is TGTGCCAGCAGCCAAGGCCGGTTGATAGACTCTGGAAACACCATATATTTT. Translating it yields CASSQGRLIDSGNTIYF. V usage is TRBV4-2 and J usage is TRBJ1-3; D remains unclear. The V and J ends lost 1 base and 0 bases respectively, with 13 bases between them. This CDR3 region has 17 residues. The germline V gene has CDR1 LGHNA and CDR2 YNFKEQ.

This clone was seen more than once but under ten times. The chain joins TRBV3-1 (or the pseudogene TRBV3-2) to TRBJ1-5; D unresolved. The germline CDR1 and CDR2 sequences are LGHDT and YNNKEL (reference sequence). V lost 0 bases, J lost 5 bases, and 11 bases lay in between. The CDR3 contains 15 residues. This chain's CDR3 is CASSQEGRHDQPQHF. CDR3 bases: TGTGCCAGCAGCCAAGAGGGAAGACACGATCAGCCCCAGCATTTT.

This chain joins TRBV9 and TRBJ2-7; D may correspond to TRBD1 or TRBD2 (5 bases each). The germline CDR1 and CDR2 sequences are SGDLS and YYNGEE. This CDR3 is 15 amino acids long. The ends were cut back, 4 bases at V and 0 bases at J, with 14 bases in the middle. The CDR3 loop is CASSPPGQSSYEQYF. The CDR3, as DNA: TGTGCCAGCAGCCCGCCGGGGCAATCCTCCTACGAGCAGTACTTC.

The CDR3 loop reads CASSPGTGAGNTIYF. DNA of the CDR3: TGCGCCAGCAGCCCAGGGACAGGGGCTGGAAACACCATATATTTT. V is TRBV4-3 and J is TRBJ1-3; TRBD1 matches at 10 bases. V lost 4 bases, J lost 2 bases, and 2 bases stayed unmatched. Germline values: CDR1 LGHNA, CDR2 YSLEER. This CDR3 comprises 15 residues.

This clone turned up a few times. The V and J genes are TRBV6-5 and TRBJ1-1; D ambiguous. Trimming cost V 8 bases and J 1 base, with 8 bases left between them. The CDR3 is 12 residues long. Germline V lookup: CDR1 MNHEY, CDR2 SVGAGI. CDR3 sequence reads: CASWLGNTEAFF. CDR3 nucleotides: TGTGCCAGCTGGCTTGGGAACACTGAAGCTTTCTTT.

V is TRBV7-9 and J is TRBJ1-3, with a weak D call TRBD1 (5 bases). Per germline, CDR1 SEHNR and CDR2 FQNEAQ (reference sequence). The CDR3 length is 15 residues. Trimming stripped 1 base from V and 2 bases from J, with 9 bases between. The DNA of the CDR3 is TGTGCCAGCAGCTTAGGGTTCAGGGCTGGAAACACCATATATTTT. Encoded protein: CASSLGFRAGNTIYF.

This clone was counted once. Written as DNA, the CDR3 is TGCGCCAGCAGCCAAGATAGGGTTTCCAGCTCCTACAATGAGCAGTTCTTC. Protein sequence: CASSQDRVSSSYNEQFF. The chain carries TRBV4-3 and TRBJ2-1; no firm D call. This CDR3 comprises 17 residues. Germline assignment: CDR1 LGHNA and CDR2 YSLEER. V shed 0 bases and J shed 0 bases, with 12 bases lying between them.

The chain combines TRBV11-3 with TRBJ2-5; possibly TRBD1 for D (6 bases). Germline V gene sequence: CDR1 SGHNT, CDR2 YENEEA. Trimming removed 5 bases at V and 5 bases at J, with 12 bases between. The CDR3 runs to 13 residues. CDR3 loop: CASSDRFSETQYF. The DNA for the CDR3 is TGTGCCAGCAGCGACAGGTTTTCCGAGACCCAGTACTTC.

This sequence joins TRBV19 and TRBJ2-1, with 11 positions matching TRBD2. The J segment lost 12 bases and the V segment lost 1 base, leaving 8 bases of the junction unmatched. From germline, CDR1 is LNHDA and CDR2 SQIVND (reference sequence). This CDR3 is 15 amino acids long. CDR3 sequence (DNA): TGTGCCAGTAGTATAGGACTAGCGGGACCTCCTTCGCAGTTCTTC. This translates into CASSIGLAGPPSQFF.

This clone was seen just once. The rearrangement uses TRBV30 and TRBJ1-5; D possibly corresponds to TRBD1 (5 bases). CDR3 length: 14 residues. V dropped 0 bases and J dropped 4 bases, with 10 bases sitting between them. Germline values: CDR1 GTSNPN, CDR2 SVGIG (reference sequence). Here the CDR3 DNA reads TGTGCCTGGAGTGTACTTGGGGGGAATCAGCCCCAGCATTTT. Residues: CAWSVLGGNQPQHF.

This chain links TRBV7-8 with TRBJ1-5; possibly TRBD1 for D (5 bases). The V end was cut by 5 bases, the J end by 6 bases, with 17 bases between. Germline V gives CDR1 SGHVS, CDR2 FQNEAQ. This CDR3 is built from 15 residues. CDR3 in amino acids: CASSPSWSGSQPQHF. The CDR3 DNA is TGTGCCAGCAGCCCATCATGGTCAGGGTCTCAGCCCCAGCATTTT.

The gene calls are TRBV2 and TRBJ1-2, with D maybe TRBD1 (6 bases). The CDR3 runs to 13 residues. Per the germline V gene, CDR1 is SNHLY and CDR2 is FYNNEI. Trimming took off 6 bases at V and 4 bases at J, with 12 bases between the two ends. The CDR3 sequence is CASRGQRIYGYTF. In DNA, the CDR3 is TGTGCCAGCAGAGGACAGCGAATCTATGGCTACACCTTC. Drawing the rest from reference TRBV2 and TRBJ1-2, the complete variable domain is EPEVTQTPSHQVTQMGQEVILRCVPISNHLYFYWYRQILGQKVEFLVSFYNNEISEKSEIFDDQFSVERPDGSNFTLKIRSTKLEDSAMYFCASRGQRIYGYTFGSGTRLTVV.

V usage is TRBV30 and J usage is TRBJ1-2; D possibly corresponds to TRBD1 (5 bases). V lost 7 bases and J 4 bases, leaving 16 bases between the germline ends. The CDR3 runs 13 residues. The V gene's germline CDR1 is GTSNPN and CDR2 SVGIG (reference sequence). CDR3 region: CALTENHPYGYTF. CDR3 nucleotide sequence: TGTGCCTTGACAGAGAACCACCCCTATGGCTACACCTTC.

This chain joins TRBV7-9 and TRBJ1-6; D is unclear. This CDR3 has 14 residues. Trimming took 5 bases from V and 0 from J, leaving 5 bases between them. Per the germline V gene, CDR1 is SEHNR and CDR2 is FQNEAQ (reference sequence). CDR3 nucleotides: TGTGCCAGCAGCCTGAGCTCCTATAATTCACCCCTCCACTTT. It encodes CASSLSSYNSPLHF. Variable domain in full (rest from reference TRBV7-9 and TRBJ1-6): DTGVSQNPRHKITKRGQNVTFRCDPISEHNRLYWYRQTLGQGPEFLTYFQNEAQLEKSRLLSDRFSAERPKGSFSTLEIQRTEQGDSAMYLCASSLSSYNSPLHFGNGTRLTVT.

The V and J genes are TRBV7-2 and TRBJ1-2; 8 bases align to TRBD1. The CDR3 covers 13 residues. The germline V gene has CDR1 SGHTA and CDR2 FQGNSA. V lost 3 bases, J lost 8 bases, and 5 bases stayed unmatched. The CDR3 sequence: CASSFTGGIGYTF. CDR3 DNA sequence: TGTGCCAGCAGCTTTACAGGGGGTATCGGCTACACCTTC.